These 21 T cell receptor beta chains originate from one sample sequenced in a study of early T cells in non-severe SARS-CoV-2 infection. MiXCR, run by TCRdb on the 5' RACE reads, gives a single entry per CDR3 protein. The profile shows around 78,000 distinct CDR3 sequences, over 13% of them singletons. The sample consisted of whole blood. All receptors come from an adult who was a healthcare worker with PCR-confirmed SARS-CoV-2 infection or an uninfected control (not recorded which).

This chain links TRBV7-9 with TRBJ2-1; no definite D call. CDR1 and CDR2 (germline): SEHNR, FQNEAQ (reference sequence). Trimming shortened V by 5 bases and J by 9 bases, and 8 bases separated the two germline ends. The CDR3 totals 11 residues. The CDR3 DNA follows: TGTGCCAGCAGCCAAGACTCTGAGCAGTTCTTC. Its protein is CASSQDSEQFF.

This clonotype appeared many times. The chain recombines TRBV29-1 with TRBJ2-1; D may be TRBD2 (6 bases). This CDR3 comprises 16 residues. With 5 bases removed from V and 0 bases from J, the gap between germline ends came to 17 bases. From germline, CDR1 is SQVTM and CDR2 ANQGSEA. Written as DNA, the CDR3 is TGCAGCGTTTTTTCCCGGGACGGGAGCTCCTACAATGAGCAGTTCTTC. This encodes CSVFSRDGSSYNEQFF.

This clonotype was counted many times. The chain combines TRBV5-4 with TRBJ2-5, with D hard to call. V dropped 3 bases and J dropped 5 bases, with 17 bases sitting between them. Germline lookup yields CDR1 SGHNT and CDR2 YYREEE (reference sequence). The CDR3 runs 15 residues. Written as DNA, the CDR3 is TGTGCCAGCAGCTCCCTAGATAGTTTCCAGGAGACCCAGTACTTC. It is translated as CASSSLDSFQETQYF.

This clonotype was seen ten or more times. The chain joins TRBV4-1 to TRBJ2-5; TRBD2 might be the D (5 bases). Germline V gene data show CDR1 as MGHRA and CDR2 as YSYEKL. V was cut by 1 base and J by 3 bases, with 9 bases left in between. CDR3 length: 14 amino acids. The CDR3 DNA follows: TGCGCCAGCAGCCAAGGTCTCGGGGAAGAGACCCAGTACTTC. This encodes CASSQGLGEETQYF.

This clonotype has more than one count but fewer than ten. The V and J genes are TRBV18 and TRBJ2-7, with 7 bases matching TRBD1. The junction had 3 bases not matched to a gene; V was cut back by 3 bases and J by 7 bases. The germline V gene has CDR1 KGHSH and CDR2 LQKENI. This CDR3 region has 12 residues. The CDR3: CASSPVTGEQYF. The DNA of the CDR3 is TGTGCCAGCTCACCGGTGACAGGGGAGCAGTACTTC.

This clonotype was detected only a few times. V is TRBV7-9 and J is TRBJ2-7; D might be TRBD2 (5 bases). There are 14 residues in the CDR3. The ends were cut back, 3 bases at V and 2 bases at J, with 11 bases in the middle. The V gene's germline CDR1 is SEHNR and CDR2 FQNEAQ (reference sequence). The CDR3 DNA is TGTGCCAGCAGCTTGGACGGAGCGGCCTACGAGCAGTACTTC. It yields the protein CASSLDGAAYEQYF.

This sequence joins TRBV27 and TRBJ1-6; D not certain. V lost 2 bases to trimming and J lost 3 bases, with 8 bases between them. The CDR3 is made up of 15 amino acids. CDR1 and CDR2 from the germline V gene are MNHEY and SMNVEV (reference sequence). The CDR3 sequence is CASSLGGDYNSPLHF. The CDR3 DNA reads as TGTGCCAGCAGTTTAGGAGGAGACTATAATTCACCCCTCCACTTT.

This clonotype occurred a few times. The rearrangement links TRBV2 to TRBJ2-3; no definite D call. This CDR3 has 14 residues. V lost 2 bases and J 5 bases, leaving 11 bases between the germline ends. Germline V gene sequence: CDR1 SNHLY, CDR2 FYNNEI. In DNA form, the CDR3 reads TGTGCCAGCAGTGAAATCCTAGAAGGAGATACGCAGTATTTT. Its protein product is CASSEILEGDTQYF.

Worth noting for this clonotype: Since a much larger clone is just one base distant, this may be a read error. This rearrangement joins TRBV5-1 to TRBJ2-3; no firm D call. Germline V gene data show CDR1 as SGHRS and CDR2 as YFSETQ. CDR3 length: 12 amino acids. In DNA, the CDR3 is TGCGTCAGCAGCTTGTTCACAGATACGCAGTATTTT. Translated, it gives CVSSLFTDTQYF. Drawing the rest from reference TRBV5-1 and TRBJ2-3, the complete variable domain is KAGVTQTPRYLIKTRGQQVTLSCSPISGHRSVSWYQQTPGQGLQFLFEYFSETQRNKGNFPGRFSGRQFSNSRSEMNVSTLELGDSALYLCVSSLFTDTQYFGPGTRLTVL.

V gene TRBV18 combines with J gene TRBJ2-4; D may correspond to TRBD1 or TRBD2 (5 bases each). The CDR3 is 13 residues long. Trimming left V 4 bases short and J 9 bases short, with 13 bases between. Germline CDR1 and CDR2: KGHSH and LQKENI. This CDR3 is CASSLGQEGIQYF. Here the CDR3 DNA reads TGTGCCAGCTCACTAGGACAAGAGGGCATTCAGTACTTC.

This clonotype was seen more than once but under ten times. This rearrangement joins TRBV5-1 to TRBJ1-5; D is ambiguous. The CDR3 has 15 residues. Between the trimmed V and J ends, which lost 1 base and 2 bases, there was a span of 10 bases. Looked up from germline, CDR1 is SGHRS and CDR2 is YFSETQ. The CDR3 region is CASSLSGYGNQPQHF. CDR3 nucleotides: TGCGCCAGCAGCTTGTCCGGGTATGGCAATCAGCCCCAGCATTTT.

This clonotype has just a few counts. The chain recombines TRBV29-1 with TRBJ2-5; 10 bases agree with TRBD1. Germline V gene data show CDR1 as SQVTM and CDR2 as ANQGSEA. The V and J ends lost 6 bases and 3 bases, in that order; junction bases with no gene match: 7. This CDR3 has 14 residues. CDR3 DNA sequence: TGCAGCGTCCGACAGGGGGCGGATGAAGAGACCCAGTACTTC. It encodes CSVRQGADEETQYF. Combining the CDR3 with reference TRBV29-1 and TRBJ2-5 gives the whole variable domain SAVISQKPSRDICQRGTSLTIQCQVDSQVTMMFWYRQQPGQSLTLIATANQGSEATYESGFVIDKFPISRPNLTFSTLTVSNMSPEDSSIYLCSVRQGADEETQYFGPGTRLLVL.

This clonotype has just a few counts. The chain links TRBV7-8 to TRBJ1-2; the D gene is possibly TRBD1 (6 bases). Looked up from germline, CDR1 is SGHVS and CDR2 is FQNEAQ. The CDR3 loop spans 14 amino acids. V lost 5 bases and J lost 8, with 18 bases in between. CDR3 DNA: TGTGCCAGCAGCGCGGACACGGCGGGACAAGGCTACACCTTC. It encodes CASSADTAGQGYTF.

This clonotype was seen only a few times. The rearrangement links TRBV19 to TRBJ2-5; TRBD2 matches at 14 bases. This CDR3 has 16 amino acids. The V gene's germline CDR1 is LNHDA and CDR2 SQIVND (reference sequence). Trimming took 3 bases from V and 2 from J; bases not matched to a gene: 2. The CDR3: CASSMTSGRGQETQYF. The CDR3 bases are TGTGCCAGTAGTATGACTAGCGGGAGGGGACAAGAGACCCAGTACTTC.

This clonotype has at least ten counts. The chain uses TRBV5-1 and TRBJ2-1, with D tentatively TRBD1 or TRBD2 (5 bases each). Germline V gives CDR1 SGHRS, CDR2 YFSETQ. The length of the CDR3 is 13 residues. V dropped 4 bases and J dropped 5 bases, with 10 bases sitting between them. The CDR3 sequence is CASSPWGNNEQFF. The CDR3 bases are TGCGCCAGCAGCCCATGGGGGAACAATGAGCAGTTCTTC.

The chain couples TRBV5-1 to TRBJ1-2; perhaps TRBD1 as D (5 bases). Germline values: CDR1 SGHRS, CDR2 YFSETQ. Trimming removed 5 bases at V and 1 base at J, with 15 bases between. This CDR3 is built from 15 residues. CDR3 coding DNA: TGCGCCAGCAGTCCCGACCCCCAGGGTAACTATGGCTACACCTTC. Translation: CASSPDPQGNYGYTF.

The chain has TRBV5-1 and TRBJ2-7, with D unclear. V lost 2 bases and J 6 bases, leaving 6 bases between the germline ends. Looked up from germline, CDR1 is SGHRS and CDR2 is YFSETQ. The CDR3 loop spans 11 amino acids. The CDR3 DNA reads TGCGCCAGCAGCTTAGGGCGCGAGCAGTACTTC. As protein: CASSLGREQYF. Supplemented by reference TRBV5-1 and TRBJ2-7, the full variable domain reads KAGVTQTPRYLIKTRGQQVTLSCSPISGHRSVSWYQQTPGQGLQFLFEYFSETQRNKGNFPGRFSGRQFSNSRSEMNVSTLELGDSALYLCASSLGREQYFGPGTRLTVT.

The chain combines TRBV28 with TRBJ2-1; 7 positions agree with TRBD2. The length of the CDR3 is 15 residues. Germline CDR1 and CDR2: MDHEN and SYDVKM. Losses at the gene ends were 5 bases for V and 7 bases for J; bases not matched to a gene: 11. The CDR3 coding sequence is TGTGCCAGCAGTCAGACGGCTAGCGGAGTTAATGAGCAGTTCTTC. Translation: CASSQTASGVNEQFF. The full variable domain, its missing parts supplied by reference TRBV28 and TRBJ2-1, is DVKVTQSSRYLVKRTGEKVFLECVQDMDHENMFWYRQDPGLGLRLIYFSYDVKMKEKGDIPEGYSVSREKKERFSLILESASTNQTSMYLCASSQTASGVNEQFFGPGTRLTVL.

This clonotype was observed many times. The V gene is TRBV7-6, the J gene TRBJ2-1; a possible D gene is TRBD1 (6 bases). V lost 0 bases to trimming and J lost 9 bases, with 9 bases between them. Germline CDR1 and CDR2: SGHVS and FNYEAQ. The CDR3 has 13 amino acids. The CDR3 coding sequence is TGTGCCAGCAGCTTAGCCGAAGGGGGTGAGCAGTTCTTC. Translating it yields CASSLAEGGEQFF.

This sequence joins TRBV11-1 and TRBJ2-7, with TRBD2 as a possible D gene (6 bases). The CDR3 contains 15 residues. Germline assignment: CDR1 SGHAT and CDR2 FQDESV (reference sequence). V was clipped by 3 bases and J by 0 bases, with 12 bases between them. CDR3 residues: CASSLDYVGSYEQYF. CDR3 nucleotide sequence: TGTGCCAGCAGCTTGGACTATGTGGGCTCCTACGAGCAGTACTTC.

This clonotype appeared a few times. An end of the junction differs from the germline gene, which may be a read error. The rearrangement joins TRBV7-7 to TRBJ2-5; D call uncertain. The CDR3 is made up of 13 amino acids. Germline CDR1 SSHAT, CDR2 FNYEAQ (reference sequence). As DNA, the CDR3 is TGTGCTAGCAGCGTTGCCCAACAAGAGACCCAGTACTTC. Translated, it gives CASSVAQQETQYF.